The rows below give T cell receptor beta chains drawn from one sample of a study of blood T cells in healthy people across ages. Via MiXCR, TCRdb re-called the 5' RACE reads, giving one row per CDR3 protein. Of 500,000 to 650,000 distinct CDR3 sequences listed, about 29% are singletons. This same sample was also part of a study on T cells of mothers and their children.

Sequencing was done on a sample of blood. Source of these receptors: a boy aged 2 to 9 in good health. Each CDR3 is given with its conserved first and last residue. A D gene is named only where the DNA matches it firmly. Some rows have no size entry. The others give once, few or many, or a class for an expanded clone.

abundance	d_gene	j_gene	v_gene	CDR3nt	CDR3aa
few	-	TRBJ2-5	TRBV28	TGTGCCAGCAGTACGCCGACTAGTAAAGAGACCCAGTACTTC	CASSTPTSKETQYF
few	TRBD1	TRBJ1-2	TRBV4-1	TGCGCCAGCAGCCAGTCCCGAACAGGGGACTTAGTATATGGCTACACCTTC	CASSQSRTGDLVYGYTF
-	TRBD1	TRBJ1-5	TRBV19	TGTGCCAAATTGCCGGGACAGGGCAATCAGCCCCAGCATTTT	CAKLPGQGNQPQHF
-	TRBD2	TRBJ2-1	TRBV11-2	TGTGCCAGCAGCCCTCCGGGACTAATGTACAATGAGCAGTTCTTC	CASSPPGLMYNEQFF
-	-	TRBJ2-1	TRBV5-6	TGTGCCAGCAGCTTGTCAGGGGACTATTACAATGAGCAGTTCTTC	CASSLSGDYYNEQFF
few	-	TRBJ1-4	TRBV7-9	TGTGCCAGCAGCTTTCTGAGGGCAGATAATGAAAAACTGTTTTTT	CASSFLRADNEKLFF
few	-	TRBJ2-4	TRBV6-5	TGTGCCAGCAGTTATAATGGGGGCGTGGAAAACATTCAGTACTTC	CASSYNGGVENIQYF
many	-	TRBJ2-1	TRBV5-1	TGCGCCAGCAGTGCACAGGGTAATGAGCAGTTCTTC	CASSAQGNEQFF
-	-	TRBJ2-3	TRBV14	TGTGCCAGCAGCCAACTCCGCGTAGATACGCAGTATTTT	CASSQLRVDTQYF
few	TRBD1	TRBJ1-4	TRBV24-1	TGTGCCACCCAAGGACAGGGAGTGACTCTTGAAAAACTGTTTTTT	CATQGQGVTLEKLFF
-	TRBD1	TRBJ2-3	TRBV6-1	TGTGCCAGCAGTGAAACAGGGGACCCCACAGATACGCAGTATTTT	CASSETGDPTDTQYF
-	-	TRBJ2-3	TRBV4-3	TGCGCCAGCAGCCAAGGTGGTTCTAGCACAGATACGCAGTATTTT	CASSQGGSSTDTQYF
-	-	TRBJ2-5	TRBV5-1	TGCGCCAGCAAAGTCGGTAGTGGAGGAGAGACCCAGTACTTC	CASKVGSGGETQYF
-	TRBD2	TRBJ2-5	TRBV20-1	TGCAGCCTCATACCGCGGGGGGCGGGGGTGAAGACCCAGTACTTC	CSLIPRGAGVKTQYF
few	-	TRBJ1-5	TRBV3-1	TGTGCCAGCAGCCTGGGAAGTCAGAAAAATCAGCCCCAGCATTTT	CASSLGSQKNQPQHF
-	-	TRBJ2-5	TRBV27	TGTGCCAGCAGTCCAAAGCAATTCCAAGAGACCCAGTACTTC	CASSPKQFQETQYF
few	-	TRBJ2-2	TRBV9	TGTGCCAGCAGCCCCCGCTTTGGCGCCGGAACCGGGGAGCTGTTTTTT	CASSPRFGAGTGELFF
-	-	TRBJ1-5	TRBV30	TGTGCCTGGAGTGGAGCTGGGAATCAGCCCCAGCATTTT	CAWSGAGNQPQHF
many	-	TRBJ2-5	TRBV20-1	TGCAGTGCTGGGGGGCCTAGCGGTCAAGAGACCCAGTACTTC	CSAGGPSGQETQYF
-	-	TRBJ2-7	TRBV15	TGTGCCACCAGCAGAGGCAGCTACGAGCAGTACTTC	CATSRGSYEQYF
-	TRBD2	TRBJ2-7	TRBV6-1	TGTGCCAGCAGTGACCAGCGGGGGGTCTCCTACGAGCAGTACTTC	CASSDQRGVSYEQYF
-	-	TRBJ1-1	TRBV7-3	TGTGCCAGCAGCTTAAACGGGGGTGAAGCTTTCTTT	CASSLNGGEAFF
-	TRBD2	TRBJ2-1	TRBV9	TGTGCCAGCAGCGTAGCCGGGACTAGTTTTGCCAATGAGCAGTTCTTC	CASSVAGTSFANEQFF
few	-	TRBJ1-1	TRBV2	TGTGCCAGCAGCGCCGACAGGAACACTGAAGCTTTCTTT	CASSADRNTEAFF
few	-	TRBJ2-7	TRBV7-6	TGTGCCAGCAGCTTAGGTCCGTCAACCTACGAGCAGTACTTC	CASSLGPSTYEQYF
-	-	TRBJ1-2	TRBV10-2	TGCGCCAGCAGATCAGGTTCCTATGGCTACACCTTC	CASRSGSYGYTF
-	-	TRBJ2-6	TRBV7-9	TGTGCCAGCAGCTTAGCCCTCCAGACAGTCTCTGGGGCCAACGTCCTGACTTTC	CASSLALQTVSGANVLTF
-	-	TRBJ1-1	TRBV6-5	TGTGCCAGCAGTTACTCCGGGACACTGAACACTGAAGCTTTCTTT	CASSYSGTLNTEAFF
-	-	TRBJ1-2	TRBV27	TGTGCCAGCAGGCCCCAGGTGAAAAGTGGCTACACCTTC	CASRPQVKSGYTF
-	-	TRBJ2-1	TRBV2	TGTGCCAGCAGCGCCATCGCCGGGCAGTTCTTC	CASSAIAGQFF
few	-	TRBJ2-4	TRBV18	TGTGCCAGCTCACCGGCAGGGATCGCCAAAAACATTCAGTACTTC	CASSPAGIAKNIQYF
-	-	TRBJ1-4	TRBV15	TGTGCCACCAGCAGAGCCAGCACGGGGACGCTACTGTTTTTT	CATSRASTGTLLFF
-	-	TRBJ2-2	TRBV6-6	TGTGCCAGCAGTTTCCCTACGAACACCGGGGAGCTGTTTTTT	CASSFPTNTGELFF
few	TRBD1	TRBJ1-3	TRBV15	TGTGCCACCAGCAGATCGCAGGGGGCGCTGGGAAACACCATATATTTT	CATSRSQGALGNTIYF
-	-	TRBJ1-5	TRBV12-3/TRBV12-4	TGTGCCAGCAAAGATAGCAATCAGCCCCAGCATTTT	CASKDSNQPQHF
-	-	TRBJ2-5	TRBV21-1	TGTGCCAGCAGCAATTCCCCCCAGGGTGATCAAGAGACCCAGTACTTC	CASSNSPQGDQETQYF
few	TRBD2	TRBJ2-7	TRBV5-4	TGTGCCAGCAGCTTGGTTGCTAGCGGGGGTCGGTACTTC	CASSLVASGGRYF
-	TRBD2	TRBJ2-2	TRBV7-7	TGTGCCAGCAGCCCACTAACGACCGGGACTAGGAACACCGGGGAGCTGTTTTTT	CASSPLTTGTRNTGELFF
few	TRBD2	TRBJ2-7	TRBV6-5	TGTGCCAGCAGTTACTCGGCTAGCGGCTCATACGAGCAGTACTTC	CASSYSASGSYEQYF
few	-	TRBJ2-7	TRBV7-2	TGTGCCAGCAGCTCCCCTAGATGGGGGCGCAACGAGCAGTACTTC	CASSSPRWGRNEQYF
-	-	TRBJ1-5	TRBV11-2	TGTGCCAGCAGCCCGATGATTGATCAGCCCCAGCATTTT	CASSPMIDQPQHF
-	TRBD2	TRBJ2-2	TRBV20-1	TGCAGTGCCTCAGATGGGGGGGGGGCCGGGGAGCTGTTTTTT	CSASDGGGAGELFF
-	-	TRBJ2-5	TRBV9	TGTGCCAGCAGCGTAGACAGTATGGGAACAGAGACCCAGTACTTC	CASSVDSMGTETQYF
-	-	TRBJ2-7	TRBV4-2	TGTGCCAGCAGCCAAGAAAATCCTACCTACGAGCAGTACTTC	CASSQENPTYEQYF
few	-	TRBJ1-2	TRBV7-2	TGTGCCAGCAGCGTCCAGGGTAATCGGGGCTACACCTTC	CASSVQGNRGYTF
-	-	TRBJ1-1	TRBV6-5	TGTGCCAGCACCCATGCTGGGGCGAACACTGAAGCTTTCTTT	CASTHAGANTEAFF
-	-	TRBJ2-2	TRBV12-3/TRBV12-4	TGTGCCAGCAGTTTCCGCCACGGGGAGCTGTTTTTT	CASSFRHGELFF
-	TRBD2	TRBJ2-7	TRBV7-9	TGTGCCAGCAGCTCCAAGAAGATAGCGGGAAGGACCTACGAGCAGTACTTC	CASSSKKIAGRTYEQYF
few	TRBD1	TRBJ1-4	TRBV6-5	TGTGCCAGCAGCAGGGGGTCGTATAGGGAAAAACTGTTTTTT	CASSRGSYREKLFF
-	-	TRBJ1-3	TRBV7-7	TGTGCCAGCAGCTTATTACACCTTTCGACTGGAAACACCATATATTTT	CASSLLHLSTGNTIYF
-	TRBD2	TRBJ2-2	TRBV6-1	TGTGCCAGCGGAGGACTAGCGGGAGTAGCGGGCGGGGAGCTGTTTTTT	CASGGLAGVAGGELFF
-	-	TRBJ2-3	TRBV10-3	TGTGCCATCAGTGAGGAGGTAGCGTCCACAGATACGCAGTATTTT	CAISEEVASTDTQYF
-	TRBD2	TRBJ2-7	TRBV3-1	TGTGCCAGCAGCCAAACGTCCGGGAGGTCCAACGAGCAGTACTTC	CASSQTSGRSNEQYF